The subject of this entry is one T cell receptor beta chain. The CDR3 loop spans 13 amino acids. V gave up 6 bases and J gave up 4 bases, with 12 bases separating them. The germline V gene encodes CDR1 MNHEY and CDR2 SVGAGI. Original methodology: Nucleated cell number was recorded as an estimate derived from reference gene primer amplification. Clones were read by immunoSEQ multiplex PCR, and TCRdb kept only the in-frame ones, dropping some. That table furnishes V, J and clone size, whereas the DNA furnished D and trimming. The sample lists 100,000 or so clones; 85% to 95% were seen once. These data originate in a study of blood T cell repertoires in COVID-19.

The receptor was isolated from a woman aged 50 to 60 in a cohort sampled during active COVID-19. Sequenced: peripheral blood. The genes are TRBV6-5 and TRBJ1-2, with D possibly TRBD1 on 5 matching bases. The CDR3 DNA reads as TGTGCCAGCAGCGTGGGGGGTTTCTATGGCTACACCTTC. Amino acids: CASSVGGFYGYTF.